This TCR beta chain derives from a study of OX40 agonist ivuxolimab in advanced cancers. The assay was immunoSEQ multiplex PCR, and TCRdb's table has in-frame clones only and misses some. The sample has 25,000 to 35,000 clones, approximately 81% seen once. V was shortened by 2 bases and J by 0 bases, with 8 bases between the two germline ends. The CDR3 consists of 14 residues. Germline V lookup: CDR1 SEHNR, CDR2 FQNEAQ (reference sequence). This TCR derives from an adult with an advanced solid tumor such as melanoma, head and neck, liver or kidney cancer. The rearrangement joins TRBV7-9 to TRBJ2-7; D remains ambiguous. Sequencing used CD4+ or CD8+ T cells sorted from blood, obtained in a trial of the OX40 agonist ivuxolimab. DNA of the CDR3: TGTGCCAGCAGCTTACCGGGCACCTCCTACGAGCAGTACTTC. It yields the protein CASSLPGTSYEQYF.